At least ten counts were recorded for the clone carrying this TCR beta chain. The data are from a study of early T cells in non-severe SARS-CoV-2 infection. V dropped 3 bases and J dropped 4 bases, with 7 bases sitting between them. The V gene's germline CDR1 is SQVTM and CDR2 ANQGSEA. This CDR3 is 11 amino acids long. TCRdb reprocessed the 5' RACE reads with MiXCR, giving one entry per CDR3 protein. The sample has about 76,000 distinct CDR3 sequences, 11% seen once. This receptor was taken from an adult who was a healthcare worker with PCR-confirmed SARS-CoV-2 infection or an uninfected control (not recorded which). Sequencing was done on a sample of whole blood. V usage is TRBV29-1 and J usage is TRBJ2-7; D is perhaps TRBD1 (6 bases). For the CDR3, the DNA is TGCAGCGTTGAGGGGGCGTACGAGCAGTACTTC. Protein sequence: CSVEGAYEQYF.